This T cell receptor (beta chain) was obtained from a study of metastatic and nonmetastatic thyroid tumors. The V gene's germline CDR1 is KGHSH and CDR2 LQKENI. This CDR3 is 19 amino acids long. The ends were cut back, 1 base at V and 0 bases at J, with 22 bases in the middle. General study findings and limits: For both blood and tumor, malignant thyroid tumors reportedly showed significantly higher TCR beta diversity than benign nodules did.

No treatment had been given to any patient before thyroid surgery. TCRdb used MiXCR to call clones anew from the PCR reads. The table shows about 28,000 clones, with 16% occurring only once. This clone was seen ten or more times. Its cognate antigen is unknown. The sequence derives from a female donor with papillary thyroid cancer or a benign thyroid nodule (not recorded which). Some clones in this sample may be carry-over from other donors' samples. V and J are TRBV18 and TRBJ2-7; either TRBD1 or TRBD2 may supply D (5 bases each). The sequenced sample was blood. The CDR3 bases are TGTGCCAGCTCACCACTAGGTGGGACCTGGGCGGAGCGCTCCTACGAGCAGTACTTC. Its translation: CASSPLGGTWAERSYEQYF.